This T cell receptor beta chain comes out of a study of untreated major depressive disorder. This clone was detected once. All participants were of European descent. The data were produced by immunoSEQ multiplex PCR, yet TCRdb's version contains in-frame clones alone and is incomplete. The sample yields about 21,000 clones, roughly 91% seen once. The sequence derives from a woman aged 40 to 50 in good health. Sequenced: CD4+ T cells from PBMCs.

The CDR3 here is CASSLGTERLTDTQYF. CDR3 nucleotides: TGTGCCAGCAGCTTAGGGACGGAGCGTCTCACAGATACGCAGTATTTT. The chain has TRBV7-2 and TRBJ2-3, with D hard to call. The V and J ends lost 1 base and 2 bases respectively, with 13 bases between them. This CDR3 is 16 amino acids long. Germline CDR1 is SGHTA and CDR2 is FQGNSA. Combining the CDR3 with reference TRBV7-2 and TRBJ2-3 gives the whole variable domain GAGVSQSPSNKVTEKGKDVELRCDPISGHTALYWYRQSLGQGLEFLIYFQGNSAPDKSGLPSDRFSAERTGGSVSTLTIQRTQQEDSAVYLCASSLGTERLTDTQYFGPGTRLTVL.